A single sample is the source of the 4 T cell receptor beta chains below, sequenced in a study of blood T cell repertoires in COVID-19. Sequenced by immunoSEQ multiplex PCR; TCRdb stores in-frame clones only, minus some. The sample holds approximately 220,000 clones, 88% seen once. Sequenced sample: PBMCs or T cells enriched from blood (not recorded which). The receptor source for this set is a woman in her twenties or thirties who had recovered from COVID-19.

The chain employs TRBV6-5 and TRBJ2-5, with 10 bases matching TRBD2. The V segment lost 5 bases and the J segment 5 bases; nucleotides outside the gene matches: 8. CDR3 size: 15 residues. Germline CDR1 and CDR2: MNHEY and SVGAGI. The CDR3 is CASSQSGGAGETQYF. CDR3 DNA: TGTGCCAGCAGTCAGAGCGGGGGGGCCGGGGAGACCCAGTACTTC.

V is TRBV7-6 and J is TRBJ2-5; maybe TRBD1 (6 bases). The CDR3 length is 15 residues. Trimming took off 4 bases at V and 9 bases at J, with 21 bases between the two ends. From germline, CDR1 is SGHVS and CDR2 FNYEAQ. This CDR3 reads CASSSLQGPRDAQYF. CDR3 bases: TGTGCCAGCAGCTCCCTACAGGGCCCTCGAGATGCCCAGTACTTC.

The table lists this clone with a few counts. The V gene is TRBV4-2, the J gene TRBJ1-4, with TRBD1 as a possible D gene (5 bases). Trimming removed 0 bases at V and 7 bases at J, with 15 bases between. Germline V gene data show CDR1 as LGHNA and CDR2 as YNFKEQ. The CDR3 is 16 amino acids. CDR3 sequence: CASSQDLPDKPEKLFF. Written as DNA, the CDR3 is TGTGCCAGCAGCCAAGATCTTCCGGACAAGCCTGAAAAACTGTTTTTT.

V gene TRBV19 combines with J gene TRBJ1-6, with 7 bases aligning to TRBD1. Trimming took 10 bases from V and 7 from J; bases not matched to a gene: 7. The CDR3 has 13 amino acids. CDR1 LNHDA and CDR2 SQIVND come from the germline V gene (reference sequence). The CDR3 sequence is CATSTGLNSPLHF. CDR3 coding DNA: TGTGCCACTTCGACAGGGTTGAATTCACCCCTCCACTTT.